One sample yielded the 3 T cell receptor beta chains listed below, sequenced in a study of blood T cell repertoires in COVID-19. Generated by immunoSEQ multiplex PCR, the TCRdb table keeps only in-frame clones and is missing some. In the table there are some 65,000 clones, approximately 83% of which are singletons. Material: peripheral blood. The receptors derive from a middle-aged man with COVID-19, enrolled during active disease.

J is TRBJ2-7 and V is TRBV25-1; 7 bases match TRBD1. V lost 1 base, J lost 3 bases, and 9 bases stayed unmatched. CDR1 and CDR2 from the germline V gene are MGHDK and SYGVNS. This CDR3 spans 16 amino acids. The CDR3: CASSESPRQGHYEQYF. The CDR3 DNA reads as TGTGCCAGCAGTGAATCTCCTCGACAGGGCCACTACGAGCAGTACTTC.

The rearrangement links TRBV11-2 to TRBJ2-2; the match to TRBD2 covers 8 bases. The ends lost 5 bases at V and 3 bases at J; junction bases unmatched: 5. Germline CDR1 reads SGHAT; CDR2 reads FQNNGV. The CDR3 is made up of 15 amino acids. In DNA, the CDR3 is TGTGCCAGCAGCCGGCGGGGGGAAGACACCGGGGAGCTGTTTTTT. This gives the protein CASSRRGEDTGELFF.

The J gene is TRBJ1-5, the V gene TRBV6-5, with 7 bases fitting TRBD1. The CDR3 covers 15 residues. Trimming removed 6 bases from V and 4 bases from J; junction bases left unmatched: 9. Germline CDR1 and CDR2: MNHEY and SVGAGI. CDR3 in DNA: TGTGCCAGCAGATCGGGACAGTTACGAAATCAGCCCCAGCATTTT. Amino acid sequence: CASRSGQLRNQPQHF.